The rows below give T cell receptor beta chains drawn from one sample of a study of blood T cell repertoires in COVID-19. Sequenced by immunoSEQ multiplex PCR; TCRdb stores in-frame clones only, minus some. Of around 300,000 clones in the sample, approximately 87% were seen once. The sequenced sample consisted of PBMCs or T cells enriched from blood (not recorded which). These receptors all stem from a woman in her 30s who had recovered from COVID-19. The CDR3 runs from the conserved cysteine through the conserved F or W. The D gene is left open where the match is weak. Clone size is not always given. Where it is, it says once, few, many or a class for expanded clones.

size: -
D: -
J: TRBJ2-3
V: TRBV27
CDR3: CASITRSGETTDTQYF
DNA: TGTGCCAGTATCACTCGGTCAGGGGAGACGACAGATACGCAGTATTTT

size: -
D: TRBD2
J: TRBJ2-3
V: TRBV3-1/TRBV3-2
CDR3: CASSPWTSGGDTQYF
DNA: TGTGCCAGCAGCCCCTGGACTAGCGGGGGAGATACGCAGTATTTT

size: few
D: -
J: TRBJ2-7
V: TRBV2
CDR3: CASSENSIDEQYF
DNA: TGTGCCAGCAGTGAAAATAGTATCGACGAGCAGTACTTC

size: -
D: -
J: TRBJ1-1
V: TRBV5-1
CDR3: CASSSGTPEAFF
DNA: TGCGCCAGCAGCTCGGGGACACCTGAAGCTTTCTTT

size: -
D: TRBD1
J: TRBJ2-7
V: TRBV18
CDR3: CASSRQGGYEQYF
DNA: TGTGCCAGCTCACGACAGGGCGGCTACGAGCAGTACTTC

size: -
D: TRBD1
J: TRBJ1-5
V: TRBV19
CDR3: CASSRQGPNQPQHF
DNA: TGTGCCAGTAGTCGACAGGGCCCAAATCAGCCCCAGCATTTT

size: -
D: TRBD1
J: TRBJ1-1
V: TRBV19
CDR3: CASSTDRDGTEAFF
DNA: TGTGCCAGTAGTACTGACAGGGATGGCACTGAAGCTTTCTTT

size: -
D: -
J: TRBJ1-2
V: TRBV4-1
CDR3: CASSQEAGRFYGYTF
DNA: TGCGCCAGCAGCCAAGAGGCGGGGCGCTTCTATGGCTACACCTTC

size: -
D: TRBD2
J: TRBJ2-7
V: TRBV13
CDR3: CASSLTSGGREQYF
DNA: TGTGCCAGCAGCTTAACTAGCGGGGGAAGGGAGCAGTACTTC

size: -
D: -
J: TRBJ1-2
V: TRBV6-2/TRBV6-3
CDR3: CASSYPGLLHTF
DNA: TGTGCCAGCAGTTACCCGGGACTTCTTCACACCTTC

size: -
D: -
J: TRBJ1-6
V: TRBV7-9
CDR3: CASSPQSGGGDSPLHF
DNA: TGTGCCAGCAGCCCCCAGAGTGGGGGAGGAGATTCACCCCTCCACTTT

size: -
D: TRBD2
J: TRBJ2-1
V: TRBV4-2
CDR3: CASSQVVSGGDEQFF
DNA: TGTGCCAGCAGCCAAGTAGTAAGCGGGGGTGATGAGCAGTTCTTC